This TCR beta chain was documented in a study of naive and memory T cell subsets (dated by TCRdb to 2016 to 2017). Turning to the overall study: The study applied an open-source, UMI-based TCR alpha and beta sequencing pipeline to sorted naive and memory peripheral blood T cell subsets. Complete agreement was observed between the functional CMV T cell responses and the IgG serology results. RNA was DNase-treated and reverse transcribed with TCR constant-region primers, mostly using SuperScript III.

TCR alpha and beta chain libraries were amplified separately from the second PCR step onward. CMV status of each donor was established by measuring IFNgamma production from CD4+ T cells after fresh PBMCs were stimulated overnight with CMV viral lysate. Using Miltenyi beads, CD4 T cells were first positively selected, and CD8 T cells were then positively selected from the CD4-negative fraction. After staining for CD3, CD4, CD8, CD45RA, CD27 and a live/dead dye, cells were sorted on a BD Aria II into four subsets based on CD45RA and CD27. Blood was obtained from a few healthy volunteers, and the blood from each volunteer was fractionated into CD4 and CD8 T cells and subsequently into four differentiation subsets. About 110 ml of peripheral blood was drawn per donor, and PBMC were isolated by Ficoll-Paque PLUS density-gradient centrifugation. Sorted cells were lysed in RLT buffer, after which RNA was extracted using a Qiagen RNeasy kit and stored at -80 degrees C.

This clonotype was detected many times. Its antigen remains unidentified. No clone much larger than this one lies a single base away; base qualities are absent. Library prep was done by UMI-ligation and nested PCR. The beta constant-region primer was an equimolar mix of two oligonucleotides covering both TRBC1 and TRBC2. A single-stranded oligonucleotide containing the SP2 primer and a 12-nucleotide UMI was joined to the 3' end of the cDNA by T4 RNA ligase 1. The ligated cDNA went through four rounds of PCR with nested alpha and beta constant-region primers together with the SP2 primer. Incubation of the ligation reaction lasted about 18-24 hours at 16 degrees C. To avoid over-amplification, PCR2 was usually performed as a SYBR Green qPCR and halted once a predetermined threshold was reached. Apart from the first purification, every purification step used Agencourt AMPure XP magnetic beads. Library quantification was done by Qubit, followed by a TapeStation check on which the main peak was expected at around 650 bp. Pooled libraries were sequenced on an Illumina MiSeq using v2 2x251 paired-end kits, and typically about 0.95-2.3 million reads were obtained per sample. Each sample library was pooled at around 4.1 nM, and roughly 4.5-8% PhiX was included to improve cluster recognition. On the authors' methods: Decombinator assigned V and J genes to Demultiplexor-processed FASTQ reads by tag matching, allowing a single base-pair mismatch. Collapsinator relied on UMIs to fix sequencing errors as well as frequency errors caused by PCR heterogeneity. TCRs were translated and CDR3s were extracted from the conserved cysteine to the FGXG phenylalanine by CDR3Translator, with non-productive sequences being flagged. Gini, Shannon entropy and inverse Simpson indices were computed after subsampling the repertoires to the same number of UMI-defined TCRs. Within the linear range, a power law was fitted by maximum likelihood to the distributions of clonotype abundance. On one naive CD8 sample, the pipeline and MIGEC gave similar UMI counts, unique TCR numbers and clonal distributions. One analysis removed from the naive repertoire any naive TCRs that were also present in any memory subset from the same donor. Repertoires were searched for some 7,000 CMV-associated CDR3 sequences compiled from VDJdb and a published dataset. TCRdb ran its own pipeline on the public reads, namely fastp trimming at Q25 and MiXCR clone calling, and kept in-frame beta chains. Every entry covers one CDR3 protein and lists the most common genes and DNA from its rows. The authors' filters were not applied to this entry. This sample lists 140,000 to 150,000 distinct CDR3 sequences; more than 15% were detected once. The top ten constitute roughly 0.14% of the sample.

The V and J ends are trimmed by 6 bases and 4 bases, leaving 5 bases between them. From the germline V gene, CDR1 is ENHRY and CDR2 is SYGVKD. Including cysteine and phenylalanine, the CDR3 has 11 amino acids. Only the CDR3 part of the read is kept: 33 bases, read in frame from the first base. What the work shows at the level of the full study, not this receptor alone: No ground truth was available to validate the repertoire findings for the naive and memory subsets. In both CD4 and CD8 cells, a rise in Gini index and a fall in Shannon and inverse Simpson diversity were observed from naive through CM, EM and EMRA. After error correction, only a single occurrence was seen for over 95% of naive TCR sequences, so much steeper abundance distributions were produced than in memory subsets. TCR abundance followed a power law with an exponent that was different for naive and memory subsets but consistent across the three individuals. RNA-based TCR counts may be affected by expression changes linked to T cell activation and differentiation. A few larger clonotypes were present in naive repertoires, particularly the CD8 repertoires, and these clonotypes were possibly memory cells re-expressing CD45RA. A clonotype was defined as a single alpha or beta chain sequence rather than as a paired alpha/beta receptor.

Sequencing input: naive CD4+ T cells from blood. The cell subset or site label here, explained by the study, means: naive T cells, CD45RA high CD27+. In this chain, TRBV10-3 is recombined with TRBJ2-3; matching of 5 bases hints at TRBD1 as the D gene. This TCR derives from a human donor in good health. CDR3 protein: CAIRGPDTQYF. The DNA reads as follows: TGTGCCATCAGGGGGCCAGATACGCAGTATTTT.